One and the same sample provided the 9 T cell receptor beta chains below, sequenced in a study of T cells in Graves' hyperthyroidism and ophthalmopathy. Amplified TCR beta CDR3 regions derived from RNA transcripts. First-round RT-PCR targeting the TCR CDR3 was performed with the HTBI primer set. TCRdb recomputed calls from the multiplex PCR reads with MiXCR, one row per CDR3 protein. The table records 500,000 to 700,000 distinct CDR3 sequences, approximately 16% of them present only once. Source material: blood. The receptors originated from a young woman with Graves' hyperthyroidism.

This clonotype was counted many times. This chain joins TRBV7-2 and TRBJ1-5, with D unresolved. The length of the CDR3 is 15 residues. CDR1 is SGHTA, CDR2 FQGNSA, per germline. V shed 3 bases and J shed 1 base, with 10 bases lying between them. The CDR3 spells CASSLSGLSNQPQHF. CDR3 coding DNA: TGTGCCAGCAGCTTGTCCGGACTCAGCAATCAGCCCCAGCATTTT.

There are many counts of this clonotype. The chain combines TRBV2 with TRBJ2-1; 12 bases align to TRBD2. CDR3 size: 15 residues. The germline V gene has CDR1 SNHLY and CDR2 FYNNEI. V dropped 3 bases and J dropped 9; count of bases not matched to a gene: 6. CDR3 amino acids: CASSDVLAGGGEQFF. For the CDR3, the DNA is TGTGCCAGCAGTGACGTGCTAGCGGGAGGGGGTGAGCAGTTCTTC.

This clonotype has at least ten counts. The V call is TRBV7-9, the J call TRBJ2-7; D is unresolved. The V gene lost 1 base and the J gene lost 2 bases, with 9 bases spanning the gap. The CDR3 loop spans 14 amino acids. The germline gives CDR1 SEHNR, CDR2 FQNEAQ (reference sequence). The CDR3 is CASSLDPNTYEQYF. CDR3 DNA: TGTGCCAGCAGCTTAGATCCTAACACCTACGAGCAGTACTTC.

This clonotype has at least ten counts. CDR3 coding DNA: TGTGCCAGCACGGGCAGGGGAGGGGAAAAACTGTTTTTT. Translated: CASTGRGGEKLFF. V and J are TRBV7-9 and TRBJ1-4; weak D call: TRBD1 (6 bases). This CDR3 comprises 13 residues. V lost 7 bases and J lost 8, with 14 bases in between. Germline V gene data show CDR1 as SEHNR and CDR2 as FQNEAQ (reference sequence).

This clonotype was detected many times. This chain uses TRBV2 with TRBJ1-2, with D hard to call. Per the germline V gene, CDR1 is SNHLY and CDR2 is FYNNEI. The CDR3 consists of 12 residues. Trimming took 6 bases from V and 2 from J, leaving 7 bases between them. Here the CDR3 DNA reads TGTGCCAGCAGAGGGTTCAACTATGGCTACACCTTC. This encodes CASRGFNYGYTF.

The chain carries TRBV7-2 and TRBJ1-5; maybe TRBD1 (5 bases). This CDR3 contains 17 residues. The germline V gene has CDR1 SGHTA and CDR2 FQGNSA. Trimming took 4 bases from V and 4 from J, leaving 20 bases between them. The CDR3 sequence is CASSWGEGAPINQPQHF. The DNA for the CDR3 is TGTGCCAGCAGCTGGGGGGAGGGCGCGCCTATTAATCAGCCCCAGCATTTT. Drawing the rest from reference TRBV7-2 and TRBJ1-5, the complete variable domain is GAGVSQSPSNKVTEKGKDVELRCDPISGHTALYWYRQSLGQGLEFLIYFQGNSAPDKSGLPSDRFSAERTGGSVSTLTIQRTQQEDSAVYLCASSWGEGAPINQPQHFGDGTRLSIL.

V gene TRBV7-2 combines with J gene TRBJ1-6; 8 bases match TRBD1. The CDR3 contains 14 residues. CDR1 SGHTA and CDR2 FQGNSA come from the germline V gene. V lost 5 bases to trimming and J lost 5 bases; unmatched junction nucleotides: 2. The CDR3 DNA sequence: TGTGCCAGCAGCGTGGGACAGGATAATTCACCCCTCCACTTT. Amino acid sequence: CASSVGQDNSPLHF.

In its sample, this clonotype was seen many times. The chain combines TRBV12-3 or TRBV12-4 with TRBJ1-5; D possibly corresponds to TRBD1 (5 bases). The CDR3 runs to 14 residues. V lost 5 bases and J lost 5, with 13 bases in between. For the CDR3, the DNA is TGTGCCAGCAGTCATTCGGGGGTTTATCAGCCCCAGCATTTT. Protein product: CASSHSGVYQPQHF.

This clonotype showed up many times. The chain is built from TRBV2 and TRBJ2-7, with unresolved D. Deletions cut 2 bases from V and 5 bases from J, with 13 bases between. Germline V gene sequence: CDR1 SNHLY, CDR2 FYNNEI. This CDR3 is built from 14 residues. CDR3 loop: CASSESWGRNEQYF. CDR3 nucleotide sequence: TGTGCCAGCAGTGAAAGCTGGGGTCGGAACGAGCAGTACTTC.